There are many counts of the clone carrying this TCR beta chain. Each CDR3 protein gets one entry after TCRdb re-called the 5' RACE reads with MiXCR. This sample has approximately 46,000 distinct CDR3 sequences; around a tenth occur once, and the top ten carry 15%. Trimming shortened V by 0 bases and J by 6 bases, and 13 bases separated the two germline ends. The length of the CDR3 is 14 residues. Germline CDR1 and CDR2: SGHDT and YYEEEE. The data are from a study of early T cells in non-severe SARS-CoV-2 infection. This rearrangement joins TRBV5-6 to TRBJ2-7, with a weak D call TRBD1 (7 bases). The receptor was derived from an adult who was a healthcare worker with PCR-confirmed SARS-CoV-2 infection or an uninfected control (not recorded which). Input material: whole blood. The CDR3 nucleotides are TGTGCCAGCAGCTTGGGGCGGAGGGACAGCGAGCAGTACTTC. The encoded protein is CASSLGRRDSEQYF.